These T cell receptor beta chains were read from a single sample in a study of cytomegalovirus exposure and HLA in healthy donors. Assay: immunoSEQ multiplex PCR; the TCRdb copy retains only in-frame clones and omits some. Of about 130,000 clones listed, almost 80% are singletons. Sequenced material: PBMCs. These receptors came from a female donor in good health and CMV-seronegative. Each CDR3 is given without its conserved first and last residue. Each record gives: V gene, clone size, CDR3 protein. Rows give clone size only sometimes, using once, few, many, or a class for an expanded clone.

V gene: TRBV7-3
clone size: .
CDR3 protein: ASSSGLAGGPLKETQY

V gene: TRBV30
clone size: .
CDR3 protein: AWRLAGGLDEQF

V gene: TRBV28
clone size: once
CDR3 protein: ASSFLIGTGRETQY

V gene: TRBV7-9
clone size: .
CDR3 protein: ASSLDGGTEAF

V gene: TRBV4-1
clone size: .
CDR3 protein: ASSQDTGNTEAF

V gene: TRBV27
clone size: .
CDR3 protein: ASSLGQGQQPQH

V gene: TRBV7-9
clone size: .
CDR3 protein: ASSPNGAGPSYEQY

V gene: TRBV21-1
clone size: .
CDR3 protein: ASSTYDRVNTEAF

V gene: TRBV5-1
clone size: .
CDR3 protein: ASSPEALSYEQY

V gene: TRBV12-5
clone size: .
CDR3 protein: ASGLGASETQY

V gene: TRBV2
clone size: .
CDR3 protein: ATTGLAVETQY